The next 18 T cell receptor beta chains were all read from a single sample in a study of graft-versus-host responses after intestinal transplantation (dated by TCRdb to the early 2020s). Receptors were amplified or captured by the immunoSEQ multiplex PCR assay. TCRdb re-hosts the immuneACCESS table, in-frame sequences only. Its copies lack some clones; in the studies checked, an unresolved V gene accounts for under half of them, and the cause for the rest is not known. This sample comprises roughly 43,000 clones, 85% to 95% of them detected only once. The top ten clonotypes cover 1.6% of the sample. The specimen was PBMCs, collected approximately 360 days after intestinal transplant. The receptor set was obtained from a human patient who received an intestinal transplant, so some T cells may come from the graft donor.

The chain uses TRBV6-5 and TRBJ1-1, with a tentative D call TRBD1 (5 bases). This CDR3 comprises 15 residues. Trimming stripped 2 bases from V and 1 base from J, with 11 bases between. Germline CDR1 and CDR2: MNHEY and SVGAGI. CDR3 region: CASSYEGVQNTEAFF. The CDR3 coding sequence is TGTGCCAGCAGTTACGAAGGGGTCCAGAACACTGAAGCTTTCTTT.

The chain links TRBV5-5 to TRBJ1-3; TRBD1 is a possible D gene (6 bases). V was trimmed by 3 bases and J by 0 bases, leaving 19 bases between them. The germline gives CDR1 SGHKS, CDR2 YYEKEE (reference sequence). This CDR3 region has 18 residues. The CDR3 nucleotides are TGTGCCAGCAGCTCGCAGGGGCAATTCCCCGTCTCTGGAAACACCATATATTTT. The encoded protein is CASSSQGQFPVSGNTIYF. Together with reference TRBV5-5 and TRBJ1-3, the CDR3 gives the full variable domain: DAGVTQSPTHLIKTRGQQVTLRCSPISGHKSVSWYQQVLGQGPQFIFQYYEKEERGRGNFPDRFSARQFPNYSSELNVNALLLGDSALYLCASSSQGQFPVSGNTIYFGEGSWLTVV.

The gene calls are TRBV5-4 and TRBJ2-2, with no clear D. V gave up 4 bases and J gave up 5 bases, with 6 bases separating them. Germline CDR1 is SGHNT and CDR2 is YYREEE (reference sequence). The CDR3 consists of 12 residues. CDR3: CASSVRTGELFF. Here the CDR3 DNA reads TGTGCCAGCAGCGTTAGGACCGGGGAGCTGTTTTTT.

V usage is TRBV29-1 and J usage is TRBJ2-5; 11 positions agree with TRBD2. The V gene end was trimmed by 2 bases and the J gene end by 5 bases; junction bases not matched to a gene: 10. The CDR3 is 16 residues long. The germline V gene encodes CDR1 SQVTM and CDR2 ANQGSEA. The CDR3 sequence: CSVESILAGAGETQYF. The CDR3 nucleotides are TGCAGCGTTGAAAGTATACTAGCGGGGGCGGGGGAGACCCAGTACTTC.

The J gene is TRBJ2-1, the V gene TRBV11-2; 9 nucleotides agree with TRBD2. V lost 2 bases to trimming and J lost 8 bases; unmatched junction nucleotides: 7. CDR1 and CDR2 from the germline V gene are SGHAT and FQNNGV. The length of the CDR3 is 15 residues. Written as DNA, the CDR3 is TGTGCCAGCAGCTTAAGGACTAGCGTTTACGATGAGCAGTTCTTC. Protein sequence: CASSLRTSVYDEQFF. The full variable domain, with the rest looked up from reference TRBV11-2 and TRBJ2-1, is EAGVAQSPRYKIIEKRQSVAFWCNPISGHATLYWYQQILGQGPKLLIQFQNNGVVDDSQLPKDRFSAERLKGVDSTLKIQPAKLEDSAVYLCASSLRTSVYDEQFFGPGTRLTVL.

The chain couples TRBV5-4 to TRBJ2-3; 9 bases agree with TRBD2. J gave up 3 bases and V 4 bases, and 6 bases lay outside the gene matches. Germline loops: CDR1 SGHNT, CDR2 YYREEE (reference sequence). This CDR3 has 15 residues. For the CDR3, the DNA is TGTGCCAGCAGCCTTAGCGGGAGTCGGACAGATACGCAGTATTTT. Translation: CASSLSGSRTDTQYF.

The chain joins TRBV7-9 to TRBJ2-5; D remains unclear. CDR3 length: 15 residues. Germline values: CDR1 SEHNR, CDR2 FQNEAQ (reference sequence). V was clipped by 2 bases and J by 5 bases, with 15 bases between them. The CDR3 nucleotides read TGTGCCAGCAGCTTACTGGATCATGATTCGGAGACCCAGTACTTC. Translating it yields CASSLLDHDSETQYF.

This chain connects TRBV5-1 to TRBJ2-3; TRBD1 agrees at 7 bases. The CDR3 spans 14 residues. J gave up 1 base and V 3 bases, and 2 bases lay outside the gene matches. Germline assignment: CDR1 SGHRS and CDR2 YFSETQ. CDR3 loop: CASSYGQGTDTQYF. The CDR3 DNA is TGCGCCAGCAGCTATGGACAGGGCACAGATACGCAGTATTTT.

This chain uses TRBV28 with TRBJ2-3; D remains unclear. The CDR3 runs 15 residues. V gave up 1 base and J gave up 1 base, with 9 bases separating them. Germline values: CDR1 MDHEN, CDR2 SYDVKM. CDR3 sequence reads: CASSLFPRGTDTQYF. CDR3 nucleotide sequence: TGTGCCAGCAGTTTATTCCCCCGTGGCACAGATACGCAGTATTTT.

The genes are TRBV19 and TRBJ1-5; TRBD1 matches at 9 bases. CDR3 size: 16 residues. Trimming took 5 bases from V and 0 from J; bases not matched to a gene: 5. Germline CDR1 is LNHDA and CDR2 is SQIVND (reference sequence). DNA for the CDR3: TGTGCCAGTAGTCCCTGGGACAGGGCTAGCAATCAGCCCCAGCATTTT. Protein: CASSPWDRASNQPQHF.

The rearrangement joins TRBV6-6 to TRBJ1-1; no clear D gene. Trimming removed 5 bases from V and 4 bases from J, with 14 bases in between. The CDR3 contains 14 residues. Germline V lookup: CDR1 MNHNY, CDR2 SVGAGI (reference sequence). The CDR3 DNA reads TGTGCCAGCAGTATTACGGACGATACCACTGAAGCTTTCTTT. Protein: CASSITDDTTEAFF.

The V and J genes are TRBV18 and TRBJ2-5; D gene unclear. V lost 4 bases to trimming and J lost 2 bases, with 2 bases between them. In germline, CDR1 is KGHSH, CDR2 LQKENI. CDR3 length: 11 residues. The CDR3 loop reads CASSRQETQYF. Written as DNA, the CDR3 is TGTGCCAGCTCACGGCAAGAGACCCAGTACTTC. The complete variable domain, with remaining parts taken from reference TRBV18 and TRBJ2-5, reads NAGVMQNPRHLVRRRGQEARLRCSPMKGHSHVYWYRQLPEEGLKFMVYLQKENIIDESGMPKERFSAEFPKEGPSILRIQQVVRGDSAAYFCASSRQETQYFGPGTRLLVL.

The chain joins TRBV4-1 to TRBJ1-4; no definite D call. The CDR3 runs to 13 residues. V gave up 4 bases and J gave up 12 bases, with 15 bases separating them. Germline values: CDR1 MGHRA, CDR2 YSYEKL. DNA for the CDR3: TGCGCCAGCAGCCGCGGGCCCCAGAGGGAACTGTTTTTT. As protein: CASSRGPQRELFF.

This chain uses TRBV27 with TRBJ2-1; unclear D gene. Deletions cut 6 bases from V and 3 bases from J, with 12 bases between. Germline V gene data show CDR1 as MNHEY and CDR2 as SMNVEV (reference sequence). CDR3 length equals 14 residues. The CDR3 DNA reads as TGTGCCAGCAGGGAGATCCCGGGCTACAATGAGCAGTTCTTC. This translates into CASREIPGYNEQFF.

This clone appeared a single time. The chain is built from TRBV18 and TRBJ1-1; tentatively, D is TRBD1 (5 bases). There are 14 residues in the CDR3. V was clipped by 4 bases and J by 3 bases, with 12 bases between them. CDR1 KGHSH and CDR2 LQKENI come from the germline V gene. CDR3 loop: CASSRRDRYTEAFF. Here the CDR3 DNA reads TGTGCCAGCTCACGCCGGGACCGATACACTGAAGCTTTCTTT.

CDR3 in DNA: TGTGCCAGCAGCTTAGTCCTGGGACAGGACACCTTCGAGCAGTACTTC. Protein: CASSLVLGQDTFEQYF. This chain connects TRBV7-6 to TRBJ2-7; TRBD1 agrees at 8 bases. The V and J ends lost 1 base and 6 bases, in that order; junction bases with no gene match: 11. The CDR3 is 16 residues long. The germline gives CDR1 SGHVS, CDR2 FNYEAQ.

The chain is built from TRBV29-1 and TRBJ1-1; 9 bases align to TRBD1. Germline trimming cut 6 bases from V and 4 bases from J; bases unmatched to any gene: 3. This CDR3 has 12 amino acids. Germline V gene data show CDR1 as SQVTM and CDR2 as ANQGSEA. The CDR3, as DNA: TGCAGCGTGGTGGACAGGGGCACTGAAGCTTTCTTT. As protein: CSVVDRGTEAFF.

CDR3 DNA sequence: TGTGCCAGTAGTATTCAAGGACAGCCCAGGGTGGTGAACACTGAAGCTTTCTTT. Its translation: CASSIQGQPRVVNTEAFF. The chain carries TRBV19 and TRBJ1-1; D might be TRBD1 (6 bases). From germline, CDR1 is LNHDA and CDR2 SQIVND (reference sequence). This CDR3 is 18 amino acids long. V gave up 3 bases and J gave up 0 bases, with 20 bases separating them.